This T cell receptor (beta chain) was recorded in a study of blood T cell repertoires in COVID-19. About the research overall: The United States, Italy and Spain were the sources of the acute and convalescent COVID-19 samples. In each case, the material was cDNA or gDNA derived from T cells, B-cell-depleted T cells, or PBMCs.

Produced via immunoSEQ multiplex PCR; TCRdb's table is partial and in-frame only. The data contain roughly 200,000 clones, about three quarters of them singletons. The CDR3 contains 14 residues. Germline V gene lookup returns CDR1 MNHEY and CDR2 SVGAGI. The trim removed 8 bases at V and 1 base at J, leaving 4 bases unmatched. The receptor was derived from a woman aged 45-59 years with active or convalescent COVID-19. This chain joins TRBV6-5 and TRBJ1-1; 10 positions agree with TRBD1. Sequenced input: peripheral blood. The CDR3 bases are TGTGCCAGCCATGACAGGGGGCGGAACACTGAAGCTTTCTTT. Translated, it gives CASHDRGRNTEAFF.